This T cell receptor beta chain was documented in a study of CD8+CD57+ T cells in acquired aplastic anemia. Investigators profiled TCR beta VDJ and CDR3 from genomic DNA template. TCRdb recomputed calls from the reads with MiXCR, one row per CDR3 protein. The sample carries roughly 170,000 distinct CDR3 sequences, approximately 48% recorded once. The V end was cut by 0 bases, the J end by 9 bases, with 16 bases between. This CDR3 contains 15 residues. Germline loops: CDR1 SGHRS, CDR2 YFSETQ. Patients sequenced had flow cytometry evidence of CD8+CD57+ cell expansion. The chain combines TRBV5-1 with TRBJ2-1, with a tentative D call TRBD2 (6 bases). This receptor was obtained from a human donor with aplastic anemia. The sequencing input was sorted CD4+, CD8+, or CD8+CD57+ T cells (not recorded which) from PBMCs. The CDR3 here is CASSLGDSGRGEQFF. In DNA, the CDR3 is TGCGCCAGCAGCTTGGGAGACTCGGGGCGGGGTGAGCAGTTCTTC.